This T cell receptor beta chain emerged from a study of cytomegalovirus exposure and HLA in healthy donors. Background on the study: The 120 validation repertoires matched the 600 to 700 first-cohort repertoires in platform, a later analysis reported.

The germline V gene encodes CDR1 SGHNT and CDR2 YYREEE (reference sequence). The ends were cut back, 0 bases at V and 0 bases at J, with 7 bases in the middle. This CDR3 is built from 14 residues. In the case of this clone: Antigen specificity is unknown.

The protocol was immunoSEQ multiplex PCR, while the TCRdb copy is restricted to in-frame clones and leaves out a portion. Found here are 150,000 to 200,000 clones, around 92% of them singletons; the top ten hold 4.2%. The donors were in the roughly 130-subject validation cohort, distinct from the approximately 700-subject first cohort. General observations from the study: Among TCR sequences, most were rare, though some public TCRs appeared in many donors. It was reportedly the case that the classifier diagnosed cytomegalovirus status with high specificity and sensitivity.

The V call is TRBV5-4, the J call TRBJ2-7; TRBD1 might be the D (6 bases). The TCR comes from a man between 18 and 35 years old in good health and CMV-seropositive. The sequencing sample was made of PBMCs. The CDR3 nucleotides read TGTGCCAGCAGCTTGGGGGACAACTCCTACGAGCAGTACTTC. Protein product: CASSLGDNSYEQYF.